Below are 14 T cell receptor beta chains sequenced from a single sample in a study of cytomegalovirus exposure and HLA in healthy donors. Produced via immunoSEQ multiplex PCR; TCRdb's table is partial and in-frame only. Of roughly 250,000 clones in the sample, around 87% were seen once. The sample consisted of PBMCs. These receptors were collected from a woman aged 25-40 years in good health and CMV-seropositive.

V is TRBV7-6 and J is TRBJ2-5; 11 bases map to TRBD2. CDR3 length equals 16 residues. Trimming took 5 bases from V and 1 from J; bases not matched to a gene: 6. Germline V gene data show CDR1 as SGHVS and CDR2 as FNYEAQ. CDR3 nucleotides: TGTGCCAGCAGCCCCCGTCTAGCGGGGGGCCAAGAGACCCAGTACTTC. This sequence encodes CASSPRLAGGQETQYF.

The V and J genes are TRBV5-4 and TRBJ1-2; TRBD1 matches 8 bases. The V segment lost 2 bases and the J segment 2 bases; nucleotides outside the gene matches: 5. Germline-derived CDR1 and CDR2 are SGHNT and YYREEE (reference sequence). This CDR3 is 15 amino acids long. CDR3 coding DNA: TGTGCCAGCAGCTTAGACAGGGGATCGAACTATGGCTACACCTTC. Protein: CASSLDRGSNYGYTF.

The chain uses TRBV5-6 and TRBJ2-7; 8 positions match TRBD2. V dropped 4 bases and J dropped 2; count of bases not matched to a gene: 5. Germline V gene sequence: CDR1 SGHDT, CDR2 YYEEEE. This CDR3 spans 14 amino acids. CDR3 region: CASSQLAAPYEQYF. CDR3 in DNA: TGTGCCAGCAGCCAACTAGCGGCCCCCTACGAGCAGTACTTC.

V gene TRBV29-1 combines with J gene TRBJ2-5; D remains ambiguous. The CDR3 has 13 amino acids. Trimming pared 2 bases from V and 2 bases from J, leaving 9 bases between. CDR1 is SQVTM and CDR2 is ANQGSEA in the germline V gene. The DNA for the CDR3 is TGCAGCGTTGAACAGGCCGCTCAAGAGACCCAGTACTTC. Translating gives CSVEQAAQETQYF. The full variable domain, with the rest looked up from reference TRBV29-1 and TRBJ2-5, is SAVISQKPSRDICQRGTSLTIQCQVDSQVTMMFWYRQQPGQSLTLIATANQGSEATYESGFVIDKFPISRPNLTFSTLTVSNMSPEDSSIYLCSVEQAAQETQYFGPGTRLLVL.

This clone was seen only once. The CDR3 region is CASSREWGYGYTF. The CDR3 nucleotides read TGTGCCAGCAGCCGGGAGTGGGGCTATGGCTACACCTTC. V is TRBV6-1 and J is TRBJ1-2; the D is unclear. The length of the CDR3 is 13 residues. Deletions cut 6 bases from V and 4 bases from J, with 12 bases between. CDR1 is MNHNS, CDR2 SASEGT, per germline.

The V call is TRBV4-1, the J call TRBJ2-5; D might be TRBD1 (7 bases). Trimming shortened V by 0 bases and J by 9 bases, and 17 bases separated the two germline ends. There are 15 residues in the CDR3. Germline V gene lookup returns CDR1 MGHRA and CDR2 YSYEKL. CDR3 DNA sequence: TGCGCCAGCAGCCAAGAACCAGGGAGGCAGGGGGCCCAGTACTTC. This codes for CASSQEPGRQGAQYF.

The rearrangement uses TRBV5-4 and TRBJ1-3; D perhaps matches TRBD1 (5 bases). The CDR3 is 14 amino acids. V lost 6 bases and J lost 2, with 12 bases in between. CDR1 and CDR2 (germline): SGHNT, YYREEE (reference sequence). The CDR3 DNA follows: TGTGCCAGCACGCAGGGTTTAGCTGGAAACACCATATATTTT. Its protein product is CASTQGLAGNTIYF.

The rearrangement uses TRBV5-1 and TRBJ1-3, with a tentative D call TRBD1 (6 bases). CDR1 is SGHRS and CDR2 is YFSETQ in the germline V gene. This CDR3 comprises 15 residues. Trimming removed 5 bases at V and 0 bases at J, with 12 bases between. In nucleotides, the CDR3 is TGCGCCAGCAGTCTACAGGGTATCTCTGGAAACACCATATATTTT. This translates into CASSLQGISGNTIYF.

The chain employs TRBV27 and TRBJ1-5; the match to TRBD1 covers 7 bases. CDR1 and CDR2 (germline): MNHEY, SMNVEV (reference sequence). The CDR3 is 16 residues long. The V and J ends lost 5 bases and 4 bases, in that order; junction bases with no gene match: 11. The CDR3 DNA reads TGTGCCAGCAGTCCACGGACAGGATTTTCAAATCAGCCCCAGCATTTT. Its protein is CASSPRTGFSNQPQHF.

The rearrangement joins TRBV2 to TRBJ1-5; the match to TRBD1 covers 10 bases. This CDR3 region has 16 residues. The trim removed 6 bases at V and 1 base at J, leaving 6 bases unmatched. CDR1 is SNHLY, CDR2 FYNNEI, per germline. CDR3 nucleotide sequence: TGTGCCAGCAGGGGGACAGGGGATGGAAGCAATCAGCCCCAGCATTTT. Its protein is CASRGTGDGSNQPQHF.

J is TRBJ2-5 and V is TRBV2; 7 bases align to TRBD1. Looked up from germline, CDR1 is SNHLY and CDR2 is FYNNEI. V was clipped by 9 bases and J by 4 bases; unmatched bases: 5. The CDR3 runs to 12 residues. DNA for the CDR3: TGTGCCAGTGACCGGGACAGAGAGACCCAGTACTTC. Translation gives CASDRDRETQYF. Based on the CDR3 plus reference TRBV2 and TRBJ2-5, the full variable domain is EPEVTQTPSHQVTQMGQEVILRCVPISNHLYFYWYRQILGQKVEFLVSFYNNEISEKSEIFDDQFSVERPDGSNFTLKIRSTKLEDSAMYFCASDRDRETQYFGPGTRLLVL.

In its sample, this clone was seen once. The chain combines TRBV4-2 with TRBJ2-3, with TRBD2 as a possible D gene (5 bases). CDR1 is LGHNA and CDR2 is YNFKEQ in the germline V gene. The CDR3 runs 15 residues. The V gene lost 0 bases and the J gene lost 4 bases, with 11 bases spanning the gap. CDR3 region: CASSQDSMGADTQYF. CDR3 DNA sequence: TGTGCCAGCAGCCAAGATTCAATGGGAGCAGATACGCAGTATTTT.

CDR3 DNA: TGTGCCAGCAGTGTCCAGGGGAACACTAATGAAAAACTGTTTTTT. Translated: CASSVQGNTNEKLFF. The rearrangement links TRBV25-1 to TRBJ1-4; TRBD1 is a possible D gene (6 bases). Between the trimmed V and J ends, which lost 4 bases and 2 bases, there was a span of 11 bases. There are 15 residues in the CDR3. Germline V CDR1 and CDR2: MGHDK, SYGVNS.

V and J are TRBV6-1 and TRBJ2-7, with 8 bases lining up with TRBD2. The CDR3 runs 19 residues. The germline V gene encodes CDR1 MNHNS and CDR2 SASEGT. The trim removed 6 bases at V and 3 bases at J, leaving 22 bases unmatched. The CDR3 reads CASSETGTRDFRGVYEQYF. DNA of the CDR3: TGTGCCAGCAGCGAAACCGGGACTAGAGATTTTAGGGGCGTCTACGAGCAGTACTTC.